The present T cell receptor (beta chain) was sequenced within a study of tumor-infiltrating lymphocytes in primary liver carcinoma (dated by TCRdb to 2016 to 2017). Regarding the research as a whole: Of the five patients (three men and two women, aged 30 to 69 years), four had hepatocellular carcinoma and one had combined HCC and intrahepatic cholangiocarcinoma. The tumors of the five patients were staged as T1-T3 N0M0, with maximum diameters ranging from about 4 to 10 cm. Roughly 3.65 to 7.13 million productive TCRbeta reads were obtained per sample, and no significant difference in read depth was found between tissue types. The study combined TCRbeta repertoire sequencing, expression microarrays and whole-exome sequencing across five regions of each liver tumor, with adjacent normal tissue and blood. A total of approximately 35 specimens from 5 patients, comprising approximately 25 tumor regions, 5 adjacent noncancerous liver tissues and 5 peripheral blood samples, were covered by TCRbeta repertoire sequencing. Agilent mRNA microarray profiling was performed on the approximately 26 tumor region samples to relate TCRbeta repertoire diversity to the local molecular phenotype. Repertoires from technical replicates were highly reproducible, with mean shared-clone rates approximately 0.88 and correlation coefficients above 0.98.

Without any cell sorting, total RNA and DNA were co-extracted from about 20-30 mg of bulk tissue using the AllPrep DNA/RNA mini kit. Between late 2015 and March 2016, 4 or 5 patients in China with histopathologically diagnosed primary liver carcinoma had surgical resection. Chronic HBV infection was present in the patients, and the patients were treatment-naive at sampling. Each tumor was sampled at five spatially separated regions: the tumor centre plus the superior, inferior, left-lateral and right-lateral poles. Histological examination found more than 80% viable tumor cells in every tumor sample. Fresh tumor and adjacent tissue pieces were bisected, with one half stored in RNAlater at -80 degrees C and the other half sent for histology. Using a constant-region primer and ProtoScript II reverse transcriptase, TCRbeta-specific cDNA was reverse-transcribed from 400 to 550 ng total RNA. The TCRbeta libraries were prepared through three rounds of nested multiplex PCR following a slightly modified ARM-PCR procedure. Each of the first two PCR rounds ran for about 10 cycles and used multiplex TRBV1-TRBV30 forward primers together with a Cbeta reverse primer. Sample barcodes and Illumina adapters were attached in a final 25-cycle PCR using Deep VentR polymerase. Before sequencing, amplicons of 200-500 bp were gel-purified using a QIAquick gel extraction kit. The TCRbeta amplicons were sequenced with 250-bp paired-end reads on an Illumina HiSeq 2500. In the paper's pipeline: Trimmomatic v0.33 was used to quality-trim the reads, and FLASH v1.2.11 was used to merge paired reads so that full CDR3 sequences could be recovered. V, D and J germline segments were assigned to the rearranged TCRbeta sequences by MiGEC v1.2.1b. Clonotype statistics, along with Shannon-Wiener diversity indices, were calculated using VDJtools v1.0.0. Except for diversity analysis, only each sample's 250 most abundant clonotypes were used in subsequent analyses to reduce sampling bias. The public reads were quality trimmed at Q25 with fastp and then assembled into clones with MiXCR by TCRdb, keeping productive beta chains. Rows matching on CDR3 protein sequence are summarized as one entry with the most common DNA and genes. The V and J calls were determined by TCRdb, not by the authors. The table for this sample lists about 99,000 distinct CDR3 sequences; around 63% of them were counted only once. The leading ten clones occupy around 8.8% of the sample.

In regard to this clonotype: No cognate antigen has been identified for it. No base quality information exists; no much larger clone differs at one position.

V loses 8 bases of germline sequence and J loses 5 bases, and the interval between the two ends is 19 bases. The CDR3, cysteine through phenylalanine, is 15 amino acids long. The DNA shown is the 45-base CDR3, in frame from base 1. Broad study findings and their caveats: Pairs of tumor regions showed greater repertoire overlap (mean roughly 36%) than tumor-adjacent pairs (approximately 17%) or tumor-blood pairs (around 15%), which is consistent with antigen-driven expansion. With just five or six patients in the study, the authors point out that the findings should be validated in a larger study. Only about 7-25% of top clones were found in all five regions of a tumor, suggesting spatial heterogeneity of tumor-infiltrating T cells. Because the samples were bulk and unsorted, CD4+ and CD8+ T cell repertoires could not be compared. Only the TCR beta chain was sequenced, which likely underestimates true repertoire diversity because unpaired alpha chains were not captured. The top 250 clones accounted for a significantly greater share of the repertoire in tumors than in blood (p = 0.039).

Rearrangement joined TRBV12-3 or TRBV12-4 to TRBJ1-5; no D segment can be confidently identified. The sequence was obtained from a woman aged 55-69 years with primary liver carcinoma and hepatitis B virus infection. Sample: liver tumor tissue from sampling region 5. Interpreted using the paper, the cell subset or site label stands for: tumor region T5, tumor centre. For the CDR3, the sequence is CASCPTTSSDQPQHF. The base sequence is TGTGCCAGCTGCCCGACAACGAGCTCCGATCAGCCCCAGCATTTT.